This is a list of T cell receptor beta chains from one sample in a study of cytomegalovirus exposure and HLA in healthy donors. This table comes from immunoSEQ multiplex PCR, and its TCRdb copy is limited to in-frame clones, with some not included. The repertoire has approximately 110,000 clones, roughly three quarters of them found once; the top ten carry 2.5% to 3.5%. Sequences were obtained from PBMCs. These receptors all stem from a young woman in good health and CMV-seropositive. CDR3s include the opening cysteine and the closing phenylalanine or tryptophan. Each record gives: CDR3 length, D gene, J gene, clone size, V gene, CDR3 protein, CDR3 DNA. The D gene is left open where the match is weak. Not all rows give a size; the values are once, few, many and, for expanded clones, a class.

cdr3_length: 15; d_call: TRBD1; j_call: TRBJ2-5; clone_size: .; v_call: TRBV30; cdr3_aa: CAWSALDRDMETQYF; cdr3_nt: TGTGCCTGGAGTGCCCTGGACAGGGATATGGAGACCCAGTACTTC
cdr3_length: 16; d_call: .; j_call: TRBJ2-1; clone_size: .; v_call: TRBV5-1; cdr3_aa: CASSSTPAERYNEQFF; cdr3_nt: TGCGCCAGCAGCTCCACCCCCGCAGAACGTTACAATGAGCAGTTCTTC
cdr3_length: 14; d_call: TRBD1; j_call: TRBJ1-1; clone_size: once; v_call: TRBV10-2; cdr3_aa: CASRGTDMNTEAFF; cdr3_nt: TGCGCCAGCAGGGGGACAGACATGAACACTGAAGCTTTCTTT
cdr3_length: 15; d_call: .; j_call: TRBJ2-5; clone_size: .; v_call: TRBV9; cdr3_aa: CASSVEEGSQETQYF; cdr3_nt: TGTGCCAGCAGCGTAGAGGAGGGATCCCAAGAGACCCAGTACTTC
cdr3_length: 15; d_call: TRBD1; j_call: TRBJ2-2; clone_size: .; v_call: TRBV7-9; cdr3_aa: CASSPGQGSTGELFF; cdr3_nt: TGTGCCAGCAGCCCAGGACAGGGGAGCACCGGGGAGCTGTTTTTT
cdr3_length: 15; d_call: TRBD2; j_call: TRBJ2-1; clone_size: .; v_call: TRBV4-1; cdr3_aa: CASSPTSGKGNEQFF; cdr3_nt: TGCGCCAGCAGCCCGACTAGCGGGAAGGGTAATGAGCAGTTCTTC
cdr3_length: 13; d_call: TRBD2; j_call: TRBJ2-1; clone_size: .; v_call: TRBV7-3; cdr3_aa: CASSLSGGNEQFF; cdr3_nt: TGTGCCAGCAGCTTAAGCGGGGGTAATGAGCAGTTCTTC
cdr3_length: 12; d_call: .; j_call: TRBJ2-5; clone_size: .; v_call: TRBV7-9; cdr3_aa: CASQQVGETQYF; cdr3_nt: TGTGCCAGCCAGCAGGTGGGAGAGACCCAGTACTTC
cdr3_length: 13; d_call: TRBD2; j_call: TRBJ2-7; clone_size: few; v_call: TRBV28; cdr3_aa: CAVNSGGSYEQYF; cdr3_nt: TGTGCGGTTAATTCGGGGGGCTCCTACGAGCAGTACTTC
cdr3_length: 17; d_call: TRBD2; j_call: TRBJ2-7; clone_size: .; v_call: TRBV4-2; cdr3_aa: CASSQDVSAGGPYEQYF; cdr3_nt: TGTGCCAGCAGCCAAGATGTTTCAGCGGGAGGGCCCTACGAGCAGTACTTC
cdr3_length: 16; d_call: .; j_call: TRBJ2-4; clone_size: .; v_call: TRBV11-2; cdr3_aa: CASSLAVLGQRNIQYF; cdr3_nt: TGTGCCAGCAGCTTAGCGGTGTTGGGACAACGGAACATTCAGTACTTC
cdr3_length: 14; d_call: .; j_call: TRBJ1-1; clone_size: .; v_call: TRBV6-5; cdr3_aa: CASSYKGGNTEAFF; cdr3_nt: TGTGCCAGCAGTTACAAAGGGGGGAACACTGAAGCTTTCTTT
cdr3_length: 15; d_call: .; j_call: TRBJ2-1; clone_size: .; v_call: TRBV18; cdr3_aa: CASLTLPSSYNEQFF; cdr3_nt: TGTGCCAGCCTTACTCTTCCAAGCTCCTACAATGAGCAGTTCTTC
cdr3_length: 16; d_call: TRBD1; j_call: TRBJ1-4; clone_size: .; v_call: TRBV7-9; cdr3_aa: CSSSARGQTGDEKLFF; cdr3_nt: TGTTCCAGCAGCGCTAGAGGGCAGACAGGGGATGAAAAACTGTTTTTT
cdr3_length: 15; d_call: TRBD2; j_call: TRBJ2-5; clone_size: .; v_call: TRBV5-1; cdr3_aa: CASRGGAGLKETQYF; cdr3_nt: TGCGCCAGCAGGGGAGGGGCGGGTCTTAAGGAGACCCAGTACTTC
cdr3_length: 15; d_call: TRBD2; j_call: TRBJ2-1; clone_size: .; v_call: TRBV6-5; cdr3_aa: CASSAGLAGAYEQFF; cdr3_nt: TGTGCCAGCAGTGCCGGACTAGCGGGAGCCTATGAGCAGTTCTTC
cdr3_length: 16; d_call: TRBD1; j_call: TRBJ1-2; clone_size: .; v_call: TRBV4-1; cdr3_aa: CASSQVMTGPNYGYTF; cdr3_nt: TGCGCCAGCAGCCAAGTCATGACAGGGCCTAACTATGGCTACACCTTC
cdr3_length: 13; d_call: .; j_call: TRBJ1-1; clone_size: .; v_call: TRBV15; cdr3_aa: CATSRDASVEAFF; cdr3_nt: TGTGCCACCAGCAGAGATGCGTCGGTTGAAGCTTTCTTT
cdr3_length: 14; d_call: .; j_call: TRBJ2-2; clone_size: .; v_call: TRBV5-6; cdr3_aa: CASSGAGLGGELFF; cdr3_nt: TGTGCCAGCAGCGGCGCAGGGTTGGGCGGGGAGCTGTTTTTT
cdr3_length: 14; d_call: TRBD1; j_call: TRBJ2-7; clone_size: .; v_call: TRBV7-9; cdr3_aa: CASKRQGQTYEQYF; cdr3_nt: TGTGCCAGCAAGAGACAGGGGCAAACCTACGAGCAGTACTTC
cdr3_length: 12; d_call: TRBD1; j_call: TRBJ2-1; clone_size: .; v_call: TRBV27; cdr3_aa: CASYTGDNEQFF; cdr3_nt: TGTGCCAGCTATACAGGGGACAATGAGCAGTTCTTC
cdr3_length: 15; d_call: .; j_call: TRBJ1-1; clone_size: once; v_call: TRBV7-3; cdr3_aa: CASSLEPGRETEAFF; cdr3_nt: TGTGCCAGCAGCTTAGAGCCGGGGCGGGAGACTGAAGCTTTCTTT
cdr3_length: 15; d_call: .; j_call: TRBJ2-3; clone_size: .; v_call: TRBV5-1; cdr3_aa: CASSLNQGYTDTQYF; cdr3_nt: TGCGCCAGCAGCTTGAACCAGGGTTACACAGATACGCAGTATTTT
cdr3_length: 13; d_call: .; j_call: TRBJ1-1; clone_size: .; v_call: TRBV5-6; cdr3_aa: CASSLGRRAEAFF; cdr3_nt: TGTGCCAGCAGCTTGGGGCGGAGGGCTGAAGCTTTCTTT
cdr3_length: 18; d_call: TRBD1; j_call: TRBJ2-1; clone_size: .; v_call: TRBV7-8; cdr3_aa: CASSLAWGRTGGYNEQFF; cdr3_nt: TGTGCCAGCAGCTTGGCTTGGGGGCGGACAGGGGGCTACAATGAGCAGTTCTTC
cdr3_length: 14; d_call: TRBD1; j_call: TRBJ2-7; clone_size: .; v_call: TRBV10-2; cdr3_aa: CASGLTGFIYEQYF; cdr3_nt: TGCGCCAGCGGCCTGACAGGGTTTATTTACGAGCAGTACTTC
cdr3_length: 18; d_call: .; j_call: TRBJ1-5; clone_size: .; v_call: TRBV6-1; cdr3_aa: CANSDTDTGTGSNQPQHF; cdr3_nt: TGTGCCAACAGTGACACCGATACAGGGACGGGTAGCAATCAGCCCCAGCATTTT
cdr3_length: 15; d_call: .; j_call: TRBJ2-5; clone_size: few; v_call: TRBV10-1; cdr3_aa: CASSEWSGVGETQYF; cdr3_nt: TGCGCCAGCAGTGAATGGTCGGGAGTCGGGGAGACCCAGTACTTC
cdr3_length: 16; d_call: TRBD2; j_call: TRBJ2-2; clone_size: .; v_call: TRBV9; cdr3_aa: CASSVTAGVPNGELFF; cdr3_nt: TGTGCCAGCAGCGTAACGGCGGGAGTACCAAACGGGGAGCTGTTTTTT
cdr3_length: 14; d_call: TRBD2; j_call: TRBJ2-7; clone_size: .; v_call: TRBV4-1; cdr3_aa: CASSQASGSYEQYF; cdr3_nt: TGCGCCAGCAGCCAGGCTAGCGGAAGCTACGAGCAGTACTTC
cdr3_length: 12; d_call: .; j_call: TRBJ2-1; clone_size: .; v_call: TRBV13; cdr3_aa: CASSLTGNEQFF; cdr3_nt: TGTGCCAGCAGCCTGACGGGGAATGAGCAGTTCTTC
cdr3_length: 15; d_call: .; j_call: TRBJ1-2; clone_size: .; v_call: TRBV18; cdr3_aa: CASSPTRDTNYGYTF; cdr3_nt: TGTGCCAGCTCACCCACGAGGGACACTAACTATGGCTACACCTTC
cdr3_length: 13; d_call: .; j_call: TRBJ1-5; clone_size: .; v_call: TRBV18; cdr3_aa: CASSPYSNQPQHF; cdr3_nt: TGTGCCAGCTCACCTTATAGCAATCAGCCCCAGCATTTT
cdr3_length: 15; d_call: .; j_call: TRBJ1-3; clone_size: .; v_call: TRBV10-3; cdr3_aa: CAISGSGGSGNTIYF; cdr3_nt: TGTGCCATCAGTGGTTCGGGGGGTAGTGGAAACACCATATATTTT
cdr3_length: 12; d_call: .; j_call: TRBJ1-2; clone_size: once; v_call: TRBV5-1; cdr3_aa: CASSYGQYDYTF; cdr3_nt: TGCGCCAGCAGCTACGGACAGTATGACTACACCTTC
cdr3_length: 15; d_call: .; j_call: TRBJ2-7; clone_size: .; v_call: TRBV15; cdr3_aa: CATSRDLTRYQVQYF; cdr3_nt: TGTGCCACCAGCAGAGATCTAACGAGATACCAAGTGCAGTACTTC
cdr3_length: 13; d_call: .; j_call: TRBJ2-7; clone_size: .; v_call: TRBV19; cdr3_aa: CASSGINSYEQYF; cdr3_nt: TGTGCCAGTAGCGGGATTAACTCCTACGAGCAGTACTTC
cdr3_length: 14; d_call: .; j_call: TRBJ1-2; clone_size: .; v_call: TRBV13; cdr3_aa: CASSPGVGNYGYTF; cdr3_nt: TGTGCCAGCAGCCCAGGTGTCGGTAACTATGGCTACACCTTC
cdr3_length: 10; d_call: .; j_call: TRBJ1-5; clone_size: .; v_call: TRBV7-9; cdr3_aa: CAAGGIPQHF; cdr3_nt: TGTGCCGCGGGGGGCATACCCCAGCATTTT
cdr3_length: 14; d_call: .; j_call: TRBJ1-5; clone_size: .; v_call: TRBV25-1; cdr3_aa: CASSEIQGNQPQHF; cdr3_nt: TGTGCCAGCAGTGAAATACAGGGAAATCAGCCCCAGCATTTT
cdr3_length: 14; d_call: TRBD1; j_call: TRBJ1-1; clone_size: .; v_call: TRBV7-2; cdr3_aa: CASSHTDRGTEAFF; cdr3_nt: TGTGCCAGCAGCCATACTGACAGGGGGACTGAAGCTTTCTTT
cdr3_length: 17; d_call: TRBD1; j_call: TRBJ1-4; clone_size: .; v_call: TRBV11-3; cdr3_aa: CASSLDGLGTGNEKLFF; cdr3_nt: TGTGCCAGCAGCTTAGACGGGCTCGGGACAGGGAATGAAAAACTGTTTTTT
cdr3_length: 17; d_call: TRBD2; j_call: TRBJ2-1; clone_size: .; v_call: TRBV9; cdr3_aa: CASSKAGGLISYNEQFF; cdr3_nt: TGTGCCAGCAGCAAAGCGGGAGGACTTATTTCCTACAATGAGCAGTTCTTC
cdr3_length: 14; d_call: .; j_call: TRBJ2-2; clone_size: .; v_call: TRBV5-6; cdr3_aa: CASSLALGAGELFF; cdr3_nt: TGTGCCAGCAGCTTGGCCCTAGGGGCCGGGGAGCTGTTTTTT
cdr3_length: 14; d_call: .; j_call: TRBJ2-7; clone_size: .; v_call: TRBV7-9; cdr3_aa: CASSPGGLGYEQYF; cdr3_nt: TGTGCCAGCAGCCCTGGGGGGTTGGGATACGAGCAGTACTTC
cdr3_length: 13; d_call: .; j_call: TRBJ1-5; clone_size: few; v_call: TRBV15; cdr3_aa: CATSRDNRLPQHF; cdr3_nt: TGTGCCACCAGCAGAGATAACAGGCTGCCCCAGCATTTT
cdr3_length: 15; d_call: .; j_call: TRBJ2-3; clone_size: .; v_call: TRBV7-2; cdr3_aa: CASSSGGPWGDTQYF; cdr3_nt: TGTGCCAGCAGCTCAGGAGGGCCATGGGGAGATACGCAGTATTTT
cdr3_length: 15; d_call: .; j_call: TRBJ1-2; clone_size: few; v_call: TRBV9; cdr3_aa: CASSVATARDHGYTF; cdr3_nt: TGTGCCAGCAGCGTAGCTACGGCCAGGGATCATGGCTACACCTTC
cdr3_length: 15; d_call: TRBD2; j_call: TRBJ2-2; clone_size: .; v_call: TRBV6-1; cdr3_aa: CASSGLAGDTGELFF; cdr3_nt: TGTGCCAGCAGTGGACTAGCGGGAGACACCGGGGAGCTGTTTTTT